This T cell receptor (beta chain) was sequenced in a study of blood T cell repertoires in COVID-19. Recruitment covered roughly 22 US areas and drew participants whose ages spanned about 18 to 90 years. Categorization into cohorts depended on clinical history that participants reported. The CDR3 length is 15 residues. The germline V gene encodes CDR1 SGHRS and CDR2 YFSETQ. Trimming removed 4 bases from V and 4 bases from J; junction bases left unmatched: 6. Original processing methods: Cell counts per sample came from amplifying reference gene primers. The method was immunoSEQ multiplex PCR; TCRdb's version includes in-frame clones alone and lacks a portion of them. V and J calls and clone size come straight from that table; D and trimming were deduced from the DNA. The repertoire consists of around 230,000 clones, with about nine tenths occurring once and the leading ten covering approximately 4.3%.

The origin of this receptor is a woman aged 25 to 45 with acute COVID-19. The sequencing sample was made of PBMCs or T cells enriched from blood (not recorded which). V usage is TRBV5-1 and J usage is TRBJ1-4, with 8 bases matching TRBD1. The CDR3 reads CASSSTGQDNEKLFF. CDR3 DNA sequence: TGCGCCAGCAGCAGTACGGGACAGGATAATGAAAAACTGTTTTTT.